A single sample gave rise to the 13 T cell receptor beta chains below, sequenced in a study of control samples from healthy donors and cancer patients. TCRdb's copy holds only in-frame clones and misses some; the assay was immunoSEQ multiplex PCR. The table records approximately 80,000 clones, 90% to 95% of them present only once. The sample taken for sequencing was blood. These receptors all stem from a man younger than 40 in good health.

The chain joins TRBV5-1 to TRBJ1-2, with 9 bases lining up with TRBD1. The J segment lost 4 bases and the V segment lost 4 bases, leaving 5 bases of the junction unmatched. Germline assignment: CDR1 SGHRS and CDR2 YFSETQ. The CDR3 has 14 residues. The CDR3, as DNA: TGCGCCAGCAGCCCGGGGACAGGGAGCTATGGCTACACCTTC. This gives the protein CASSPGTGSYGYTF.

A single count supports this clone. V gene TRBV19 combines with J gene TRBJ2-1; the D is unclear. This CDR3 has 15 residues. The germline V gene encodes CDR1 LNHDA and CDR2 SQIVND (reference sequence). V lost 0 bases, J lost 2 bases, and 8 bases lay in between. CDR3 coding DNA: TGTGCCAGTAGTATAGAACGCCTAACCTACAATGAGCAGTTCTTC. Protein sequence: CASSIERLTYNEQFF.

This sequence joins TRBV2 and TRBJ1-6, with no clear D. The CDR3 runs 15 residues. The germline V and J ends were trimmed by 6 bases and 7 bases, with 16 bases remaining between them. Germline lookup yields CDR1 SNHLY and CDR2 FYNNEI. The DNA for the CDR3 is TGTGCCAGCAGCCGAACGGACCAAAGAAATTCACCCCTCCACTTT. Translation gives CASSRTDQRNSPLHF.

This clone was recorded only once. The V gene is TRBV7-8, the J gene TRBJ1-5; D perhaps matches TRBD1 (5 bases). V lost 2 bases and J 3 bases, leaving 17 bases between the germline ends. Germline CDR1 is SGHVS and CDR2 is FQNEAQ. The CDR3 length is 17 residues. The CDR3 protein is CASSLRPRDFDNQPQHF. The CDR3 coding sequence is TGTGCCAGCAGCTTAAGACCCAGGGATTTCGACAATCAGCCCCAGCATTTT.

The rearrangement uses TRBV29-1 and TRBJ1-1; D not certain. Germline loops: CDR1 SQVTM, CDR2 ANQGSEA. The CDR3 is 11 amino acids. Trimming took off 4 bases at V and 8 bases at J, with 11 bases between the two ends. The CDR3 loop is CSVGLGLEAFF. The CDR3 DNA is TGCAGCGTTGGTCTTGGACTGGAAGCTTTCTTT.

This chain links TRBV12-5 with TRBJ2-7, with D possibly being TRBD2 (5 bases). V was pared by 10 bases and J by 2 bases, with 15 bases between. The CDR3 spans 13 residues. Germline V gene lookup returns CDR1 LGHNT and CDR2 FRNRAP. The CDR3 DNA reads TGTGCTACCCGGGGTAGCGAAACCTACGAGCAGTACTTC. This translates into CATRGSETYEQYF.

The rearrangement joins TRBV10-3 to TRBJ1-3; D gene unclear. Looked up from germline, CDR1 is ENHRY and CDR2 is SYGVKD. V lost 6 bases to trimming and J lost 0 bases, with 12 bases between them. CDR3 length equals 15 residues. For the CDR3, the DNA is TGTGCCATCAGGGTACAGCGGAGCTCTGGAAACACCATATATTTT. This sequence encodes CAIRVQRSSGNTIYF.

This sequence joins TRBV18 and TRBJ1-3; a weak D match, TRBD1 (6 bases). CDR1 and CDR2 (germline): KGHSH, LQKENI. Trimming removed 1 base at V and 5 bases at J, with 18 bases between. The CDR3 is made up of 17 amino acids. The CDR3 reads CASSPLLTDSGRNTIYF. CDR3 nucleotide sequence: TGTGCCAGCTCACCACTATTAACGGACAGCGGCCGAAACACCATATATTTT.

This chain links TRBV2 with TRBJ2-1, with 9 bases aligning to TRBD2. V shed 5 bases and J 7 bases; nucleotides not matched to a gene: 9. The CDR3 consists of 15 residues. The germline gives CDR1 SNHLY, CDR2 FYNNEI. The CDR3 sequence: CASSSSGAEGNEQFF. The CDR3 DNA reads TGTGCCAGCAGTTCTAGCGGGGCGGAGGGAAATGAGCAGTTCTTC.

The CDR3 DNA reads TGTGCCAGCAGTTTAGGCCGGACAGTCCAAGAGACCCAGTACTTC. Its protein product is CASSLGRTVQETQYF. The chain uses TRBV28 and TRBJ2-5; perhaps TRBD1 as D (6 bases). V dropped 2 bases and J dropped 1 base, with 11 bases sitting between them. This CDR3 region has 15 residues. Germline CDR1 and CDR2: MDHEN and SYDVKM.

The J gene is TRBJ2-7, the V gene TRBV19, with D possibly called TRBD1 or TRBD2 (6 bases each). The V end lost 7 bases, the J end lost 1 base, and 17 bases lay between the germline ends. The CDR3 is made up of 15 amino acids. Germline V lookup: CDR1 LNHDA, CDR2 SQIVND (reference sequence). CDR3 in DNA: TGTGCCAGTACCACGGGGGCTTCGGATTCCTACGAGCAGTACTTC. Translating gives CASTTGASDSYEQYF.

This clone showed up just a few times. The chain is built from TRBV6-2 or TRBV6-3 and TRBJ1-2, with D possibly matching TRBD1 (6 bases). The CDR3 spans 13 residues. Germline CDR1 is MNHEY and CDR2 is SVGEGT. V gave up 5 bases and J gave up 5 bases, with 12 bases separating them. The CDR3 DNA sequence: TGTGCCAGCAGTCGGACAGCTAGTTATGGCTACACCTTC. Translation gives CASSRTASYGYTF.

J is TRBJ1-1 and V is TRBV7-9; no reliable D call. The CDR3 runs 14 residues. Germline V gene sequence: CDR1 SEHNR, CDR2 FQNEAQ (reference sequence). V shed 5 bases and J shed 3 bases, with 13 bases lying between them. CDR3 DNA: TGTGCCAGCAGCGTCCCCCTAATGTACACTGAAGCTTTCTTT. Its translation: CASSVPLMYTEAFF.